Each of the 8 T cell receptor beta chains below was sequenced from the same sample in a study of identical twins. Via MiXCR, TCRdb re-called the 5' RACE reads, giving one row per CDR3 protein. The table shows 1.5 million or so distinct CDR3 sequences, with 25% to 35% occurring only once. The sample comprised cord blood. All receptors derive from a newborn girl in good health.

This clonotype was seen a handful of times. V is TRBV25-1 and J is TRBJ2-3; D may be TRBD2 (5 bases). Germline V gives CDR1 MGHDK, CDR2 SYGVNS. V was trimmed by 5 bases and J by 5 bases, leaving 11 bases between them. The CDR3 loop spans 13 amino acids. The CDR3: CASSRVGEDTQYF. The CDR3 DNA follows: TGTGCCAGCAGTCGGGTCGGGGAAGATACGCAGTATTTT.

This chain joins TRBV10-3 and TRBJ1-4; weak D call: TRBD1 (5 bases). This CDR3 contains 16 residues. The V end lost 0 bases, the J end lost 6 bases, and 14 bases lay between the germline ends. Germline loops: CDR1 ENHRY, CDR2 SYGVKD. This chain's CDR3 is CAISESAGRGDEKLFF. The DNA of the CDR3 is TGTGCCATCAGTGAGTCGGCGGGGCGCGGTGATGAAAAACTGTTTTTT.

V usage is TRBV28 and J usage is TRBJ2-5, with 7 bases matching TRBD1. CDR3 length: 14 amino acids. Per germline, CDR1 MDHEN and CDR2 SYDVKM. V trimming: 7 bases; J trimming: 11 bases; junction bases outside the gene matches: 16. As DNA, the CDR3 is TGTGCCAGCATCAGGCCCGACAGGGATGGGGAGCAGTACTTC. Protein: CASIRPDRDGEQYF.

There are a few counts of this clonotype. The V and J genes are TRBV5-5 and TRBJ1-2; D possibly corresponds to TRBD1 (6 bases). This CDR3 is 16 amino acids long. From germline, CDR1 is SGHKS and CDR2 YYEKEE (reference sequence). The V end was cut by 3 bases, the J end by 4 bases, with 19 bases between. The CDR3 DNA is TGTGCCAGCAGCTACGGACAAGGCCGAGGGGGCTATGGCTACACCTTC. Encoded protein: CASSYGQGRGGYGYTF.

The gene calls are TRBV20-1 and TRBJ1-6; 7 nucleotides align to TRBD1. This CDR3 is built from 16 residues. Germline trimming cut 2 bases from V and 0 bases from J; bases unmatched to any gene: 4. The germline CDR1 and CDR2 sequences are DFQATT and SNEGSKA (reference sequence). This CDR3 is CSARPTGSSYNSPLHF. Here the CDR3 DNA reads TGCAGTGCTAGACCGACAGGGAGCTCCTATAATTCACCCCTCCACTTT.

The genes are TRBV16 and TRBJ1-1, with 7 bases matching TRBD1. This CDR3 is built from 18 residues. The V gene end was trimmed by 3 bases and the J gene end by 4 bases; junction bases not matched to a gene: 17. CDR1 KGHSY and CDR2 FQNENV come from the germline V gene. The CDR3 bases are TGTGCCAGCAGCCACCCCCCCGGGTGGGCAGGGGGATCCACTGAAGCTTTCTTT. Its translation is CASSHPPGWAGGSTEAFF. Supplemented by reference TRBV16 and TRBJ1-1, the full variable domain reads GEEVAQTPKHLVRGEGQKAKLYCAPIKGHSYVFWYQQVLKNEFKFLISFQNENVFDETGMPKERFSAKCLPNSPCSLEIQATKLEDSAVYFCASSHPPGWAGGSTEAFFGQGTRLTVV.

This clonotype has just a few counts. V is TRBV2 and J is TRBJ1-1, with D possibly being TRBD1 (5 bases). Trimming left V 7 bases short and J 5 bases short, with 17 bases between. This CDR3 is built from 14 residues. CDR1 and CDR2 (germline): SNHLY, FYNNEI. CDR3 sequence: CASTGEREGTEAFF. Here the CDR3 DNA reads TGTGCCAGCACGGGGGAGAGGGAAGGTACTGAAGCTTTCTTT.

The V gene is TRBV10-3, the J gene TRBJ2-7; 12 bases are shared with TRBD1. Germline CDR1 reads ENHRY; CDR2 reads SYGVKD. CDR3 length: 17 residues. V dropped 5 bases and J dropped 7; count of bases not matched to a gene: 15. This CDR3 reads CAISSWGQGASYNEQYF. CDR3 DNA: TGTGCCATCAGTTCTTGGGGACAGGGGGCTTCCTACAATGAGCAGTACTTC.